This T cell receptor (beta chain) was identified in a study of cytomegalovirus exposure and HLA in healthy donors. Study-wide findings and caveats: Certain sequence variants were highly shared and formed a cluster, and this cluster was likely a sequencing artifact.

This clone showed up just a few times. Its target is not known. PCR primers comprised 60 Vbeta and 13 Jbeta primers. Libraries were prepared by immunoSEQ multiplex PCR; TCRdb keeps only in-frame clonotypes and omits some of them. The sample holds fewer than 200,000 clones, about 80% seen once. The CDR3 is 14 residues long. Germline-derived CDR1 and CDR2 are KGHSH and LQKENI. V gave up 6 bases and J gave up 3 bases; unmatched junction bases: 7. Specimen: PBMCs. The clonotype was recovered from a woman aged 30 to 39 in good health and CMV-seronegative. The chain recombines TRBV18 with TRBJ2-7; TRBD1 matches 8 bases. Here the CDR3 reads CASSPDRERYEQYF. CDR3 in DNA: TGTGCCAGCTCCCCGGACAGGGAGCGCTACGAGCAGTACTTC.